This T cell receptor beta chain was captured by sequencing in a study of T cell responses to AZD1222 COVID-19 vaccine. This CDR3 spans 15 amino acids. Trimming stripped 1 base from V and 2 bases from J, with 12 bases between. Germline values: CDR1 SGHDT, CDR2 YYEEEE. TCRdb's copy holds only in-frame clones and misses some; the assay was immunoSEQ multiplex PCR. Among more than 95,000 clones listed, about 90% were seen once. This sequence was found in an adult who received the AZD1222 COVID-19 vaccine. The chain has TRBV5-6 and TRBJ2-5; no clear D gene. The sequences come from peripheral blood, collected 28 days after the second AZD1222 dose. The CDR3 spells CASSLIGQEQETQYF. DNA for the CDR3: TGTGCCAGCAGCTTGATCGGGCAGGAGCAAGAGACCCAGTACTTC.